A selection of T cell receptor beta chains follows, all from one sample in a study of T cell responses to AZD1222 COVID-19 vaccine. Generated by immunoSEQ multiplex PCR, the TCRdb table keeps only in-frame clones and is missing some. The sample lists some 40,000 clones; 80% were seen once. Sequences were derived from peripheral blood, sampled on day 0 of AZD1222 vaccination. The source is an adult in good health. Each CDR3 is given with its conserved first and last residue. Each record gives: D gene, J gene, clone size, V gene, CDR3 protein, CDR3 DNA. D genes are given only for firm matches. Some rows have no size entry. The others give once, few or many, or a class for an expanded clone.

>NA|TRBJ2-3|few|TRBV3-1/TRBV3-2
CASSRSTDTQYF
TGTGCCAGCAGCCGGAGCACAGATACGCAGTATTTT
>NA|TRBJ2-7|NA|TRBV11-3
CASSLDGPRGHEQYF
TGTGCCAGCAGCTTAGATGGGCCACGAGGCCACGAGCAGTACTTC
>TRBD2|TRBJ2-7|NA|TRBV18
CASSPLAGGIYEQYF
TGTGCCAGCTCACCACTAGCGGGGGGCATCTACGAGCAGTACTTC
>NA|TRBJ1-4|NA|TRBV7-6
CASSLVGSGTGNEKLFF
TGTGCCAGCAGCTTAGTTGGTTCCGGGACGGGCAATGAAAAACTGTTTTTT
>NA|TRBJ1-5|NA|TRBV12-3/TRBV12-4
CASGLIGGPQHF
TGTGCCAGCGGTCTAATAGGGGGGCCCCAGCATTTT
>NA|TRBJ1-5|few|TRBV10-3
CAISENQAGQPQHF
TGTGCCATCAGTGAGAATCAGGCGGGACAGCCCCAGCATTTT
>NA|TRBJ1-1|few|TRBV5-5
CASSLGVNTEAFF
TGTGCCAGCAGCTTGGGGGTCAACACTGAAGCTTTCTTT
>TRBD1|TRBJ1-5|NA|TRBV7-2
CASSLDGQVSNQPQHF
TGTGCCAGCAGCTTAGATGGACAGGTCAGCAATCAGCCCCAGCATTTT
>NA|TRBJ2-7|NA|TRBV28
CASSNPGPPSYEQYF
TGTGCCAGCAGCAACCCGGGCCCTCCATCCTACGAGCAGTACTTC
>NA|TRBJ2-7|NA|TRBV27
CASSSQGYEQYF
TGTGCCAGCAGTTCCCAGGGCTACGAGCAGTACTTC
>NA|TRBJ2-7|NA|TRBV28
CASSLQGYEQYF
TGTGCCAGCAGTTTACAGGGTTACGAGCAGTACTTC